The next 11 T cell receptor beta chains were all read from a single sample in a study of cytotoxic CD8 clonotypes in ibrutinib-treated CLL. Using immunoSEQ multiplex PCR, the repertoire was profiled, and TCRdb retains in-frame clones only, with some absent. The table lists approximately 190,000 clones, roughly three quarters of them singletons. Here the sequenced sample was PBMCs, taken after 12 months of ibrutinib treatment. These receptors came from a human donor with chronic lymphocytic leukemia.

The chain employs TRBV19 and TRBJ1-5, with 8 positions matching TRBD1. This CDR3 region has 17 residues. Germline V gene sequence: CDR1 LNHDA, CDR2 SQIVND (reference sequence). Germline trimming cut 7 bases from V and 0 bases from J; bases unmatched to any gene: 11. CDR3 sequence reads: CASNRLGTGLSNQPQHF. DNA for the CDR3: TGTGCCAGTAACAGACTCGGGACAGGCCTTAGCAATCAGCCCCAGCATTTT.

The chain recombines TRBV5-1 with TRBJ1-1; TRBD1 matches 7 bases. CDR3 length: 14 residues. CDR1 is SGHRS, CDR2 YFSETQ, per germline. The junction had 7 bases not matched to a gene; V was cut back by 4 bases and J by 4 bases. The CDR3 protein is CASSQTQGVTEAFF. CDR3 in DNA: TGCGCCAGCAGCCAAACGCAGGGGGTCACTGAAGCTTTCTTT.

The rearrangement links TRBV11-3 to TRBJ2-7, with 7 bases that match TRBD1. CDR1 and CDR2 (germline): SGHNT, YENEEA. The length of the CDR3 is 15 residues. The junction had 9 bases not matched to a gene; V was cut back by 2 bases and J by 5 bases. CDR3: CASSLRGGTEDEQYF. CDR3 nucleotide sequence: TGTGCCAGCAGCTTAAGAGGGGGCACCGAGGACGAGCAGTACTTC.

The rearrangement links TRBV6-5 to TRBJ2-7, with unresolved D. Trimming shortened V by 9 bases and J by 4 bases, and 10 bases separated the two germline ends. From germline, CDR1 is MNHEY and CDR2 SVGAGI. The CDR3 has 11 amino acids. As DNA, the CDR3 is TGTGCCAGTCAAGGGCTTTACGAGCAGTACTTC. Its protein product is CASQGLYEQYF.

V is TRBV5-4 and J is TRBJ2-7; 9 positions match TRBD1. Germline V gene data show CDR1 as SGHNT and CDR2 as YYREEE (reference sequence). The CDR3 has 15 amino acids. Germline trimming cut 2 bases from V and 0 bases from J; bases unmatched to any gene: 3. The CDR3 region is CASSFGGQGSYEQYF. The CDR3 nucleotides read TGTGCCAGCAGCTTTGGGGGACAGGGCTCCTACGAGCAGTACTTC. The variable domain in full, with the rest retrieved from reference TRBV5-4 and TRBJ2-7, is ETGVTQSPTHLIKTRGQQVTLRCSSQSGHNTVSWYQQALGQGPQFIFQYYREEENGRGNFPPRFSGLQFPNYSSELNVNALELDDSALYLCASSFGGQGSYEQYFGPGTRLTVT.

This clone was recorded at least ten times. J is TRBJ2-7 and V is TRBV6-6; D perhaps matches TRBD1 (6 bases). V was shortened by 7 bases and J by 4 bases, with 14 bases between the two germline ends. The CDR3 runs 13 residues. The germline gives CDR1 MNHNY, CDR2 SVGAGI (reference sequence). The DNA of the CDR3 is TGTGCCAGCACCAAGGGGGACATTTACGAGCAGTACTTC. It is translated as CASTKGDIYEQYF.

The chain employs TRBV14 and TRBJ2-2; D tentatively reads TRBD1 or TRBD2 (6 bases each). V was shortened by 5 bases and J by 3 bases, with 10 bases between the two germline ends. Germline values: CDR1 SGHDN, CDR2 FVKESK. The CDR3 totals 14 residues. CDR3 protein: CASSAGEDTGELFF. Written as DNA, the CDR3 is TGTGCCAGCAGCGCAGGGGAGGACACCGGGGAGCTGTTTTTT.

This chain links TRBV11-2 with TRBJ1-2; TRBD1 matches at 8 bases. V shed 5 bases, J shed 6 bases, and the junction held 8 bases outside the gene matches. CDR1 SGHAT and CDR2 FQNNGV come from the germline V gene. This CDR3 is built from 14 residues. In DNA, the CDR3 is TGTGCCAGCAGCCGTGACAGGGGAAATCATGGCTACACCTTC. It specifies CASSRDRGNHGYTF.

The V gene is TRBV9, the J gene TRBJ2-3; 8 positions agree with TRBD2. CDR3 length: 17 residues. Per germline, CDR1 SGDLS and CDR2 YYNGEE. V dropped 0 bases and J dropped 4; count of bases not matched to a gene: 10. CDR3 sequence: CASSVGQSGGLADTQYF. In DNA form, the CDR3 reads TGTGCCAGCAGCGTAGGTCAGAGCGGGGGACTCGCAGATACGCAGTATTTT.

J is TRBJ2-7 and V is TRBV11-3; 7 positions agree with TRBD2. From germline, CDR1 is SGHNT and CDR2 YENEEA. CDR3 length: 14 amino acids. The junction had 1 base not matched to a gene; V was cut back by 0 bases and J by 2 bases. This chain's CDR3 is CASSLEGGTYEQYF. Here the CDR3 DNA reads TGTGCCAGCAGCTTAGAGGGGGGGACCTACGAGCAGTACTTC.

The V call is TRBV28, the J call TRBJ1-2, with 11 bases identical to TRBD1. The V gene end was trimmed by 6 bases and the J gene end by 8 bases; junction bases not matched to a gene: 8. Germline assignment: CDR1 MDHEN and CDR2 SYDVKM. There are 14 residues in the CDR3. CDR3 in amino acids: CASRPGQGDRGYTF. The CDR3 DNA follows: TGTGCCAGCAGGCCGGGACAGGGGGACCGCGGCTACACCTTC.